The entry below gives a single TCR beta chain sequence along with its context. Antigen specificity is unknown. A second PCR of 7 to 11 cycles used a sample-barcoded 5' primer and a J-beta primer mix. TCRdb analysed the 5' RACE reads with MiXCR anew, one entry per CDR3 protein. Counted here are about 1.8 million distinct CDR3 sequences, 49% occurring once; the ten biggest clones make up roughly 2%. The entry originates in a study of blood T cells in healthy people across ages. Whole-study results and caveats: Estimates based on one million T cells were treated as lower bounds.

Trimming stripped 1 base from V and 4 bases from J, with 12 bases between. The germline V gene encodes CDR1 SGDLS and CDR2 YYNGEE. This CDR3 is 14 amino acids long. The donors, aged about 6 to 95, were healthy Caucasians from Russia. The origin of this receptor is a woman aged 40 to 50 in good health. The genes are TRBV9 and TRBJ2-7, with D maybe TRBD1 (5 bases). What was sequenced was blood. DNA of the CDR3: TGTGCCAGCAGCGTAACGACAGCCCCTTACGAGCAGTACTTC. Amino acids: CASSVTTAPYEQYF.